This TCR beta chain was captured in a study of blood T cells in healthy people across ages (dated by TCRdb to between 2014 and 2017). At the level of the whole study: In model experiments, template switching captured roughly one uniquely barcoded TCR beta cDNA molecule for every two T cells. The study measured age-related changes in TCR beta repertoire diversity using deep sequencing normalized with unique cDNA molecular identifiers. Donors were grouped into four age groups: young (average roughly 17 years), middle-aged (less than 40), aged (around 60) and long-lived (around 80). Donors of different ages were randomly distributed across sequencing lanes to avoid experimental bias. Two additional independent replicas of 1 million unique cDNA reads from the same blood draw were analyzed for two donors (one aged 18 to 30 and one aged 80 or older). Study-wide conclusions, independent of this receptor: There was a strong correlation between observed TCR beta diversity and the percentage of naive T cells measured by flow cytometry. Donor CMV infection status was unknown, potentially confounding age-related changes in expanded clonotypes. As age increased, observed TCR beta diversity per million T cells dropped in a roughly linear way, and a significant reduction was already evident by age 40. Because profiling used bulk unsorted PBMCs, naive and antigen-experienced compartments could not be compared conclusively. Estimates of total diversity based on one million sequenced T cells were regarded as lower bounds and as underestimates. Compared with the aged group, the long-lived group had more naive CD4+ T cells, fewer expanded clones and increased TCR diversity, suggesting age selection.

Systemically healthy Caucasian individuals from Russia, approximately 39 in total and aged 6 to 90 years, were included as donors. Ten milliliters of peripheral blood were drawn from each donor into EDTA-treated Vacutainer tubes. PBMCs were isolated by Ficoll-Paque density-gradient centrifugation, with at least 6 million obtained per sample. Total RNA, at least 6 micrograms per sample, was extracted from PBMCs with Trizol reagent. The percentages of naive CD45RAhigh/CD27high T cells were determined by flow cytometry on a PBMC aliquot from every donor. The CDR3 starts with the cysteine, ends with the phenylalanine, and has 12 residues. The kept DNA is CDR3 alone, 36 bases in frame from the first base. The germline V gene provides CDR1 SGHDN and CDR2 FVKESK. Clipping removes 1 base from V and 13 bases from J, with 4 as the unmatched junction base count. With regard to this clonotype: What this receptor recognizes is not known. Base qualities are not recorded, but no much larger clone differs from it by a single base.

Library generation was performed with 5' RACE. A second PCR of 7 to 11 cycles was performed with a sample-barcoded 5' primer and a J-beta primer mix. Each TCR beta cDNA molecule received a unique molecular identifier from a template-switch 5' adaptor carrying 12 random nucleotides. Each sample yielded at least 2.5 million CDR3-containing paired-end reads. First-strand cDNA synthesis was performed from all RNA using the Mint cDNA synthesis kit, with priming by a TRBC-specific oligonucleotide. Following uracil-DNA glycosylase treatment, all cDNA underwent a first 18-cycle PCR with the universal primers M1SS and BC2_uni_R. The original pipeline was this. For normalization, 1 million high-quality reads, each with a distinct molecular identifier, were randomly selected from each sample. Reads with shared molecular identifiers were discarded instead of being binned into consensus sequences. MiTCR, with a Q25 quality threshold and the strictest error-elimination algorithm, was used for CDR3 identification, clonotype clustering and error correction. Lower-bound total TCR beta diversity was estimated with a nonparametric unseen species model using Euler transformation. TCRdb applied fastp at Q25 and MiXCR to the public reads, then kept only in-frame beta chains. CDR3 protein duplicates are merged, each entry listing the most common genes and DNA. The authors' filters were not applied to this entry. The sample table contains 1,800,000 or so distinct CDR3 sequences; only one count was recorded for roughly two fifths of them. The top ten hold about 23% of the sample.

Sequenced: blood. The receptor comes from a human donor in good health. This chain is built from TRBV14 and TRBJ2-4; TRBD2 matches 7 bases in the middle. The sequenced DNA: TGTGCCAGCAGCCAAGCGGGGGGTAAGCAGTACTTC. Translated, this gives CASSQAGGKQYF.